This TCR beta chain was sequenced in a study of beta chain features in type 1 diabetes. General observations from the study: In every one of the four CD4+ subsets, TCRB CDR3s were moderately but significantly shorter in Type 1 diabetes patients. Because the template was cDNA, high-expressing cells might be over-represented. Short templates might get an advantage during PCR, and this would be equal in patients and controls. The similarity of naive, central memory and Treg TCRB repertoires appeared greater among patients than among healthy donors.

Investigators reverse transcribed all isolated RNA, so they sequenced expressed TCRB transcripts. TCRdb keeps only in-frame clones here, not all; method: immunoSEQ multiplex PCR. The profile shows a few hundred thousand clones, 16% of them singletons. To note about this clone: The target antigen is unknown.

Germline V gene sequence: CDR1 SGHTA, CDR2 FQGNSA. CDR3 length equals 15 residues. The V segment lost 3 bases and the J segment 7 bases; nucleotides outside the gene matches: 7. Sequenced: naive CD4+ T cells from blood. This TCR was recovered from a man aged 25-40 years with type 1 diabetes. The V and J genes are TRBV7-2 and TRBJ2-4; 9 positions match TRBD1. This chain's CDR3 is CASSFTGGGGNIQYF. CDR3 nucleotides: TGTGCCAGCAGCTTCACAGGGGGCGGAGGGAACATTCAGTACTTC.